The T cell receptor (beta chain) described here comes from a study of cytomegalovirus exposure and HLA in healthy donors. Study conclusions and caveats: Among the CMV-associated chains, three were confirmed in vitro as specific for CMV antigens. First-cohort TCR clusters were later found to tend to co-occur in the 120 validation repertoires. Among TCR beta chains, those listed as cytomegalovirus-associated numbered some 170. For cytomegalovirus status, the classifier reportedly gave diagnoses with high specificity and sensitivity.

About this clone itself: Its antigen is unknown.

The protocol was immunoSEQ multiplex PCR, while the TCRdb copy is restricted to in-frame clones and leaves out a portion. Here the sample spans approximately 100,000 clones, roughly 92% being singletons. V was shortened by 6 bases and J by 4 bases, with 10 bases between the two germline ends. The CDR3 has 12 amino acids. CDR1 and CDR2 (germline): MNHEY, SMNVEV (reference sequence). V is TRBV27 and J is TRBJ2-7, with D possibly being TRBD2 (6 bases). The receptor's source is a woman aged 30 to 39 in good health and CMV-seropositive. Material: PBMCs. The CDR3 coding sequence is TGTGCCAGCAGGAACGGGAGTTACGAGCAGTACTTC. Translation: CASRNGSYEQYF.